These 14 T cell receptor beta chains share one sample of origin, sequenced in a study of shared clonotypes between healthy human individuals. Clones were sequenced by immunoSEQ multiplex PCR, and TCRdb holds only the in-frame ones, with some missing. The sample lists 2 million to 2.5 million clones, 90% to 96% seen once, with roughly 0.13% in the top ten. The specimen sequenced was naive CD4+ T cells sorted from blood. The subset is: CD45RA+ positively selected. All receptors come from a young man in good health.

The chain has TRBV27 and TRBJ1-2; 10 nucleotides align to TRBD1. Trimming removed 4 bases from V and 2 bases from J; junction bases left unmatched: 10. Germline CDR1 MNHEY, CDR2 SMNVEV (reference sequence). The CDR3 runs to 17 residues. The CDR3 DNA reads TGTGCCAGCAGTTCCGACAGGGGGCGTTTAGTGAACTATGGCTACACCTTC. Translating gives CASSSDRGRLVNYGYTF.

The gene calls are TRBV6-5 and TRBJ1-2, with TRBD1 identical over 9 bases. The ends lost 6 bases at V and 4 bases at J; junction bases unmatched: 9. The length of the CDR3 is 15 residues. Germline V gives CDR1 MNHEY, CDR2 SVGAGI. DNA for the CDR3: TGTGCCAGCAGACCCTACGGACAGGGGCCCTATGGCTACACCTTC. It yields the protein CASRPYGQGPYGYTF.

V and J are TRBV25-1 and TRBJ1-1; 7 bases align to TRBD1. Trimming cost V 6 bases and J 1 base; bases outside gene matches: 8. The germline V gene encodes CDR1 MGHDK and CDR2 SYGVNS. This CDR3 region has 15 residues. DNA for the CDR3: TGTGCCAGCAGGCAGGGGGGGGTCCCGAACACTGAAGCTTTCTTT. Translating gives CASRQGGVPNTEAFF.

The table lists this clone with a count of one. The CDR3 coding sequence is TGTGCCAGCAGCCTCCACCTTGGACTAGACTCCTACAATGAGCAGTTCTTC. Protein product: CASSLHLGLDSYNEQFF. The chain carries TRBV9 and TRBJ2-1; TRBD2 aligns across 7 bases. The CDR3 spans 17 residues. Germline assignment: CDR1 SGDLS and CDR2 YYNGEE. With V trimmed by 4 bases and J by 0 bases, 10 bases remained unmatched.

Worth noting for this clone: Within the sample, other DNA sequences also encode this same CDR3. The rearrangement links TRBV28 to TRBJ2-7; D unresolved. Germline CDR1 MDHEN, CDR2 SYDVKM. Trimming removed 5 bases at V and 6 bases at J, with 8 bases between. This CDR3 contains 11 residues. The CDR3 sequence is CASSRTGEQYF. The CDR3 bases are TGTGCCAGCAGTCGGACCGGCGAGCAGTACTTC.

The CDR3 loop is CSVEGGASDEKLFF. CDR3 nucleotide sequence: TGCAGCGTTGAAGGGGGCGCGTCGGATGAAAAACTGTTTTTT. The rearrangement uses TRBV29-1 and TRBJ1-4; a weak D match, TRBD1 (5 bases). V dropped 1 base and J dropped 6 bases, with 12 bases sitting between them. The V gene's germline CDR1 is SQVTM and CDR2 ANQGSEA. The CDR3 has 14 amino acids.

As DNA, the CDR3 is TGTGCCAGCAGTCTACAGGGGATAAGAAATGAGCAGTTCTTC. Protein: CASSLQGIRNEQFF. This chain links TRBV27 with TRBJ2-1; 7 bases are shared with TRBD1. The ends lost 5 bases at V and 7 bases at J; junction bases unmatched: 8. Germline-derived CDR1 and CDR2 are MNHEY and SMNVEV (reference sequence). CDR3 size: 14 residues.

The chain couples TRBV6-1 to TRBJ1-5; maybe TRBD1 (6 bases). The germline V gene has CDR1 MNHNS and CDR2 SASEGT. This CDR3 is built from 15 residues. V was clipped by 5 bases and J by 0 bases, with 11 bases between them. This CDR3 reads CASSPDRSSNQPQHF. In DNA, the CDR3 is TGTGCCAGCAGTCCCGACAGGAGTAGCAATCAGCCCCAGCATTTT.

In DNA, the CDR3 is TGTGCCAGCAGCTTTCCTGGTCTATCGATAAAGACCCAGTACTTC. Translating gives CASSFPGLSIKTQYF. The V gene is TRBV5-4, the J gene TRBJ2-5; D gene uncertain. V lost 2 bases to trimming and J lost 6 bases, with 17 bases between them. The CDR3 is 15 amino acids. The germline CDR1 and CDR2 sequences are SGHNT and YYREEE (reference sequence).

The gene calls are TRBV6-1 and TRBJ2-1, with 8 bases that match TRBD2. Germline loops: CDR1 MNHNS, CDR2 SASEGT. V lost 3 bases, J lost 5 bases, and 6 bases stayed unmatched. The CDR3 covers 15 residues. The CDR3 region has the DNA TGTGCCAGCAGTGACGCGGGGGGCGGCAACAATGAGCAGTTCTTC. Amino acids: CASSDAGGGNNEQFF.

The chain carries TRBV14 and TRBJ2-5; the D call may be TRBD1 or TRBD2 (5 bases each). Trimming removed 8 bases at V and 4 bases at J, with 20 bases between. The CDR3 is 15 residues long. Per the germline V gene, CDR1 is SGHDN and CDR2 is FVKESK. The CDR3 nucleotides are TGTGCCAGCCGCTACGGGGCAACCTCAGGAGAGACCCAGTACTTC. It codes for CASRYGATSGETQYF.

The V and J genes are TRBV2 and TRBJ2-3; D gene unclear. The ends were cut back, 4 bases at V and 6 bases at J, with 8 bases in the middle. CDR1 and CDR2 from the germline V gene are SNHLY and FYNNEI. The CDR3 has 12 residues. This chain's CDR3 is CASSVSSDTQYF. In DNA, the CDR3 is TGTGCCAGCAGTGTGTCCTCGGATACGCAGTATTTT. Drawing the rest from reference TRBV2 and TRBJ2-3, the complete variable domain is EPEVTQTPSHQVTQMGQEVILRCVPISNHLYFYWYRQILGQKVEFLVSFYNNEISEKSEIFDDQFSVERPDGSNFTLKIRSTKLEDSAMYFCASSVSSDTQYFGPGTRLTVL.

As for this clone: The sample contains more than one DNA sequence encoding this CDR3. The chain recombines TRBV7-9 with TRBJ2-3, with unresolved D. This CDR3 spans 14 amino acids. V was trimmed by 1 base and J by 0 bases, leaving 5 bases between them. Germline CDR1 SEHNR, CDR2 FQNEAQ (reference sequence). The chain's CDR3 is CASSLGLSTDTQYF. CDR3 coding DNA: TGTGCCAGCAGCTTAGGGTTAAGCACAGATACGCAGTATTTT.

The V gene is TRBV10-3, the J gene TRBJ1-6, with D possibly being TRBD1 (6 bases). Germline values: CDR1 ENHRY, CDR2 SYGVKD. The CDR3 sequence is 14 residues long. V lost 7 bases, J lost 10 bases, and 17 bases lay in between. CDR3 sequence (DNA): TGTGCCATCACCGAGGACAGCCTGGGGTCACCCCTCCACTTT. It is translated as CAITEDSLGSPLHF.